These T cell receptor beta chains were read from a single sample in a study of cytomegalovirus exposure and HLA in healthy donors. Measured with immunoSEQ multiplex PCR; TCRdb has only the in-frame clones, and not every one. The repertoire consists of about 170,000 clones, with roughly 80% occurring once and the leading ten covering 0.77%. Specimen: PBMCs. The origin of the receptors is a woman aged 18-35 years in good health and CMV-seronegative. Both conserved end residues are part of each CDR3. The D gene is left open where the match is weak. Clone size appears in some rows only: once, few, many, or a class for an expanded clone.

D,size,J,V,CDR3,DNA
NA,NA,TRBJ2-1,TRBV27,CASTRADHPVEQFF,TGTGCCAGCACCCGAGCGGACCACCCTGTTGAGCAGTTCTTC
NA,few,TRBJ1-5,TRBV27,CASSPLGGGNQPQHF,TGTGCCAGCAGCCCCTTGGGGGGGGGCAATCAGCCCCAGCATTTT
TRBD2,NA,TRBJ2-1,TRBV7-9,CASSLGGRARDEQFF,TGTGCCAGCAGCTTGGGCGGGAGGGCCCGGGATGAGCAGTTCTTC
NA,NA,TRBJ2-3,TRBV4-1,CASSQGLLLPQGTQYF,TGCGCCAGCAGCCAAGGCCTCCTCCTTCCACAGGGTACGCAGTATTTT
TRBD2,NA,TRBJ2-1,TRBV6-5,CASSVTSGAYNEQFF,TGTGCCAGCAGTGTGACTAGCGGGGCCTACAATGAGCAGTTCTTC
NA,NA,TRBJ2-7,TRBV7-9,CSSSLSELKTQGIAYEQYF,TGTTCCAGCAGCTTAAGCGAGTTGAAAACCCAGGGGATTGCCTACGAGCAGTACTTC
TRBD1,NA,TRBJ1-5,TRBV30,CAWSVQGFGPQHF,TGTGCCTGGAGTGTACAGGGGTTTGGGCCCCAGCATTTT
NA,NA,TRBJ1-1,TRBV5-5,CASSLADRAFF,TGTGCCAGCAGCTTGGCCGATCGGGCTTTCTTT
TRBD1,once,TRBJ2-3,TRBV7-9,CASSDGTAITDTQYF,TGTGCCAGCAGCGACGGGACAGCCATCACAGATACGCAGTATTTT
NA,NA,TRBJ1-2,TRBV4-3,CASSGRGQNYGYTF,TGCGCCAGCAGCGGGAGGGGTCAGAACTATGGCTACACCTTC
NA,once,TRBJ2-1,TRBV4-1,CASSQDSGGKEFF,TGCGCCAGCAGCCAAGATTCCGGCGGGAAGGAGTTCTTC
NA,NA,TRBJ2-2,TRBV28,CASSFSGHGAVGELFF,TGTGCCAGCAGCTTCTCTGGGCATGGGGCTGTCGGGGAGCTGTTTTTT
TRBD2,NA,TRBJ2-1,TRBV15,CATSGHIAGGFREQFF,TGTGCCACCAGCGGTCATATAGCGGGAGGGTTCAGGGAGCAGTTCTTC
TRBD1,NA,TRBJ2-7,TRBV2,CASSGQGAFYEQYF,TGTGCCAGCAGTGGCCAGGGGGCGTTCTACGAGCAGTACTTC
TRBD1,NA,TRBJ2-2,TRBV5-1,CASSLVTGLDTGELFF,TGCGCCAGCAGCTTGGTGACAGGGTTAGACACCGGGGAGCTGTTTTTT
NA,NA,TRBJ2-7,TRBV29-1,CSVVQGSNYEQYF,TGCAGCGTTGTACAGGGTTCAAACTACGAGCAGTACTTC
NA,NA,TRBJ2-7,TRBV18,CASSPYAALSSYEQYF,TGTGCCAGCTCACCATACGCCGCCTTGAGCTCCTACGAGCAGTACTTC
TRBD2,NA,TRBJ2-1,TRBV5-1,CASTPGGASGYNEQFF,TGCGCCAGCACCCCCGGGGGGGCTAGCGGTTACAATGAGCAGTTCTTC
TRBD1,NA,TRBJ1-2,TRBV7-9,CASSLGQSPGYGYTF,TGTGCCAGCAGCCTGGGACAGTCGCCGGGCTATGGCTACACCTTC
NA,few,TRBJ1-1,TRBV13,CASSTSTGNTEAFF,TGTGCCAGCAGCACTTCGACAGGGAACACTGAAGCTTTCTTT
NA,NA,TRBJ1-6,TRBV27,CASKRAPQMDSPLHF,TGTGCCAGCAAGAGGGCCCCCCAGATGGATTCACCCCTCCACTTT
TRBD1,NA,TRBJ2-2,TRBV15,CATSPDRETTGELFF,TGTGCCACCAGCCCGGACAGGGAAACAACCGGGGAGCTGTTTTTT
NA,NA,TRBJ2-7,TRBV5-1,CASSFRYEQYF,TGCGCCAGCAGCTTTCGTTACGAGCAGTACTTC
TRBD1,NA,TRBJ1-5,TRBV19,CASSKPGDRGGENQPQHF,TGTGCCAGTAGTAAGCCTGGGGACAGGGGGGGAGAGAATCAGCCCCAGCATTTT
NA,NA,TRBJ2-7,TRBV4-1,CASSLQGYYEQYF,TGCGCCAGCAGCCTCCAGGGATACTACGAGCAGTACTTC
NA,once,TRBJ2-7,TRBV5-8,CASLISGTYEQYF,TGTGCCAGCCTAATCTCGGGGACCTACGAGCAGTACTTC
NA,NA,TRBJ2-2,TRBV10-1,CASSQDSNTGELFF,TGCGCCAGCAGTCAGGACAGTAACACCGGGGAGCTGTTTTTT
TRBD2,NA,TRBJ2-7,TRBV30,CAWRGGTSGNYEQYF,TGTGCCTGGAGGGGGGGGACTAGCGGGAACTACGAGCAGTACTTC
NA,NA,TRBJ1-1,TRBV4-2,CASSQEADPPLLTEAFF,TGTGCCAGCAGCCAAGAAGCCGATCCACCTCTCCTCACTGAAGCTTTCTTT
TRBD1,NA,TRBJ2-7,TRBV6-1,CASSTGARYEQYF,TGTGCCAGCAGTACAGGGGCCCGCTACGAGCAGTACTTC
TRBD1,once,TRBJ1-3,TRBV7-9,CASSSQGAGNTIYF,TGTGCCAGCAGCTCGCAGGGGGCTGGAAACACCATATATTTT
TRBD1,NA,TRBJ2-1,TRBV14,CASSQRTGGSEQFF,TGTGCCAGCAGCCAAAGGACAGGGGGCTCTGAGCAGTTCTTC
NA,NA,TRBJ2-1,TRBV5-1,CASSLGHATYNEQFF,TGCGCCAGCAGCTTAGGACACGCTACCTACAATGAGCAGTTCTTC
TRBD2,NA,TRBJ2-1,TRBV6-5,CASRQGLAERNEQFF,TGTGCCAGCAGACAAGGACTAGCGGAGAGGAATGAGCAGTTCTTC
TRBD2,NA,TRBJ2-2,TRBV7-3,CASSLGAGGYTGELFF,TGTGCCAGCAGCTTAGGGGCGGGAGGGTACACCGGGGAGCTGTTTTTT
TRBD2,once,TRBJ2-2,TRBV19,CASSIVGAGGFTGELFF,TGTGCCAGTAGTATAGTGGGAGCGGGAGGTTTTACCGGGGAGCTGTTTTTT
TRBD2,once,TRBJ2-7,TRBV29-1,CSVTTAGSYEQYF,TGCAGCGTTACAACAGCGGGATCCTACGAGCAGTACTTC
TRBD1,NA,TRBJ2-7,TRBV4-3,CASSQEKGALAYEQYF,TGCGCCAGCAGCCAGGAAAAGGGGGCTCTGGCCTACGAGCAGTACTTC
NA,NA,TRBJ1-3,TRBV11-3,CASSTGLFSGNTIYF,TGTGCCAGCAGCACGGGACTTTTTTCAGGAAACACCATATATTTT
NA,NA,TRBJ1-2,TRBV10-3,CAISEYSGFYGYTF,TGTGCCATCAGTGAGTACTCCGGGTTCTATGGCTACACCTTC
TRBD2,few,TRBJ2-1,TRBV5-1,CASSSERDFNEQFF,TGCGCCAGCAGCTCCGAGCGGGATTTCAATGAGCAGTTCTTC
NA,NA,TRBJ2-1,TRBV5-1,CASSPFAGNNEQFF,TGCGCCAGCAGCCCATTTGCGGGTAACAATGAGCAGTTCTTC
NA,NA,TRBJ2-6,TRBV5-1,CASSRSQVTGANVLTF,TGCGCCAGCAGCAGGTCTCAGGTAACTGGGGCCAACGTCCTGACTTTC